This T cell receptor beta chain was documented in a study of blood T cell repertoires in COVID-19. This table comes from immunoSEQ multiplex PCR, and its TCRdb copy is limited to in-frame clones, with some not included. The sample has about 74,000 clones, nearly 90% seen once. V was trimmed by 4 bases and J by 7 bases, leaving 8 bases between them. CDR3 length: 12 amino acids. The germline CDR1 and CDR2 sequences are SNHLY and FYNNEI. The TCR was taken from a man between 65 and 80 years old with active or convalescent COVID-19. The sequenced material came from peripheral blood. This chain connects TRBV2 to TRBJ2-1; a weak D match, TRBD1 (5 bases). CDR3 bases: TGTGCCAGCAGTGGGGGCGGTAATGAGCAGTTCTTC. This translates into CASSGGGNEQFF.